Listed below are T cell receptor beta chains from one sample, sequenced in a study of neurological immune-mediated disorders. TCRdb processed the 5' RACE reads anew with MiXCR; each CDR3 protein has one entry. In the table there are fewer than 40,000 distinct CDR3 sequences, approximately 13% of which are singletons. Sequenced sample: PBMCs. The receptors were sampled from a woman in her thirties or forties in good health. Each CDR3 is given with its conserved first and last residue. Where a row states a size, it is once, few, many or the class of an expanded clone; other rows omit it.

len: 16
abundance: many
j_gene: TRBJ2-1
v_gene: TRBV5-6
CDR3aa: CASTPEATPSYNEQFF

len: 15
abundance: few
j_gene: TRBJ2-2
v_gene: TRBV19
CDR3aa: CASKAKAGNTGELFF

len: 17
abundance: many
j_gene: TRBJ2-2
v_gene: TRBV29-1
CDR3aa: CSVEDRVAGAYTGELFF

len: 15
abundance: many
j_gene: TRBJ1-2
v_gene: TRBV5-5
CDR3aa: CASSYGQGRSYGYTF

len: 16
abundance: many
j_gene: TRBJ1-1
v_gene: TRBV7-9
CDR3aa: CASSPKSRQLNTEAFF

len: 17
abundance: many
j_gene: TRBJ1-2
v_gene: TRBV7-2
CDR3aa: CASNPQGTWGSNYGYTF

len: 13
abundance: few
j_gene: TRBJ2-7
v_gene: TRBV27
CDR3aa: CASSNRDTLQQYF

len: 17
abundance: many
j_gene: TRBJ2-7
v_gene: TRBV21-1
CDR3aa: CASSTGTGQIGLDEQYF

len: 13
abundance: many
j_gene: TRBJ1-1
v_gene: TRBV27
CDR3aa: CASSLGPQNEAFF

len: 15
abundance: many
j_gene: TRBJ2-7
v_gene: TRBV5-1
CDR3aa: CASSSIGQTFVEQYF

len: 13
abundance: many
j_gene: TRBJ1-1
v_gene: TRBV7-2
CDR3aa: CASSQRVYTEAFF

len: 15
abundance: many
j_gene: TRBJ1-2
v_gene: TRBV7-2
CDR3aa: CASSLAPRGGYGYTF

len: 13
abundance: many
j_gene: TRBJ2-5
v_gene: TRBV20-1
CDR3aa: CSARDNYKETQYF

len: 14
abundance: many
j_gene: TRBJ1-1
v_gene: TRBV20-1
CDR3aa: CSARRGRMNTEAFF

len: 16
abundance: many
j_gene: TRBJ2-1
v_gene: TRBV27
CDR3aa: CASSLVGSPAYNEQFF

len: 14
abundance: few
j_gene: TRBJ2-1
v_gene: TRBV24-1
CDR3aa: CATSDAGDNNEQFF

len: 14
abundance: many
j_gene: TRBJ1-1
v_gene: TRBV20-1
CDR3aa: CSATLGGLRTEAFF

len: 14
abundance: many
j_gene: TRBJ2-7
v_gene: TRBV7-2
CDR3aa: CASSFRDTSYEQYF

len: 16
abundance: many
j_gene: TRBJ2-2
v_gene: TRBV4-1
CDR3aa: CASRKGGQGNTGELFF

len: 16
abundance: many
j_gene: TRBJ2-5
v_gene: TRBV14
CDR3aa: CASSQERGVRQETQYF

len: 14
abundance: few
j_gene: TRBJ1-1
v_gene: TRBV18
CDR3aa: CASSPRQGITEAFF

len: 15
abundance: many
j_gene: TRBJ1-2
v_gene: TRBV27
CDR3aa: CASSLSRDFSYGYTF

len: 14
abundance: few
j_gene: TRBJ2-3
v_gene: TRBV5-6
CDR3aa: CASSFQGARNTQYF

len: 14
abundance: .
j_gene: TRBJ1-2
v_gene: TRBV6-2/TRBV6-3
CDR3aa: CASSSEDILHGYTF

len: 17
abundance: many
j_gene: TRBJ2-5
v_gene: TRBV15
CDR3aa: CATSRGTSGSRDETQYF

len: 14
abundance: many
j_gene: TRBJ1-3
v_gene: TRBV20-1
CDR3aa: CSAKDTGLGNTIYF

len: 14
abundance: many
j_gene: TRBJ2-7
v_gene: TRBV5-1
CDR3aa: CASRLTPTTDEQYF

len: 18
abundance: many
j_gene: TRBJ2-7
v_gene: TRBV29-1
CDR3aa: CSVEAWGQGPKSSYEQYF

len: 14
abundance: .
j_gene: TRBJ1-1
v_gene: TRBV6-1
CDR3aa: CASRPGFGNTEVFF

len: 11
abundance: many
j_gene: TRBJ1-2
v_gene: TRBV29-1
CDR3aa: CSVAQNYGYTF

len: 24
abundance: .
j_gene: TRBJ2-7
v_gene: TRBV5-8
CDR3aa: CASSFYICSARDLLGTGSSYEQYF

len: 13
abundance: .
j_gene: TRBJ2-7
v_gene: TRBV20-1
CDR3aa: CSAGPGYSYEQYF

len: 13
abundance: .
j_gene: TRBJ2-7
v_gene: TRBV3-1
CDR3aa: CASSPTDFYEQYF

len: 17
abundance: many
j_gene: TRBJ2-6
v_gene: TRBV7-2
CDR3aa: CASSLRGHPGGANVLTF

len: 15
abundance: .
j_gene: TRBJ1-6
v_gene: TRBV19
CDR3aa: CASSNLAGVRSPLHF

len: 19
abundance: many
j_gene: TRBJ2-3
v_gene: TRBV7-8
CDR3aa: CASSLVWTSGREGTDTQYF

len: 16
abundance: .
j_gene: TRBJ2-7
v_gene: TRBV12-3/TRBV12-4
CDR3aa: CASSYTYRGHDYEQYF

len: 14
abundance: .
j_gene: TRBJ2-7
v_gene: TRBV7-8
CDR3aa: CASSPPLAGASQHF

len: 15
abundance: many
j_gene: TRBJ1-6
v_gene: TRBV9
CDR3aa: CASSVEPGGDSPLHF

len: 15
abundance: many
j_gene: TRBJ2-1
v_gene: TRBV29-1
CDR3aa: CSVNGLVVSRNEQFF

len: 16
abundance: many
j_gene: TRBJ2-1
v_gene: TRBV6-1
CDR3aa: CASSARRTGAHNEQFF

len: 16
abundance: many
j_gene: TRBJ2-2
v_gene: TRBV27
CDR3aa: CASSSLLAGSTGELFF

len: 15
abundance: .
j_gene: TRBJ2-2
v_gene: TRBV7-3
CDR3aa: CASSPRTGGIRELFF

len: 15
abundance: few
j_gene: TRBJ1-2
v_gene: TRBV6-5
CDR3aa: CASTPGTGGSYGYTF

len: 13
abundance: many
j_gene: TRBJ2-5
v_gene: TRBV29-1
CDR3aa: CSAFEQGGETQYF

len: 12
abundance: .
j_gene: TRBJ2-7
v_gene: TRBV30
CDR3aa: CAWSPDSYEQYF

len: 16
abundance: medium-sized
j_gene: TRBJ2-7
v_gene: TRBV29-1
CDR3aa: CSVEDRALGLNYEQYF

len: 13
abundance: many
j_gene: TRBJ2-3
v_gene: TRBV4-3
CDR3aa: CASSQGRTDTQYF

len: 14
abundance: medium-sized
j_gene: TRBJ1-4
v_gene: TRBV20-1
CDR3aa: CSAHAGILNEKLFF

len: 16
abundance: many
j_gene: TRBJ2-1
v_gene: TRBV7-2
CDR3aa: CASSRFPRALSVEQFF

len: 16
abundance: many
j_gene: TRBJ1-3
v_gene: TRBV5-1
CDR3aa: CASSLGDNNSGNTIYF

len: 14
abundance: .
j_gene: TRBJ1-5
v_gene: TRBV10-2
CDR3aa: CAIRGTGGGQPRHF

len: 14
abundance: .
j_gene: TRBJ1-1
v_gene: TRBV20-1
CDR3aa: CSARGTDMNTEAFF

len: 16
abundance: medium-sized
j_gene: TRBJ2-2
v_gene: TRBV7-7
CDR3aa: CASSFERAFGTGELFF

len: 19
abundance: many
j_gene: TRBJ2-1
v_gene: TRBV5-1
CDR3aa: CASSISRPGWTSGHNEQFF

len: 17
abundance: many
j_gene: TRBJ1-3
v_gene: TRBV25-1
CDR3aa: CASRGLSGTGPGNTIYF

len: 13
abundance: few
j_gene: TRBJ1-6
v_gene: TRBV7-8
CDR3aa: CASSLHRDSPLHF

len: 15
abundance: many
j_gene: TRBJ2-7
v_gene: TRBV7-2
CDR3aa: CASSLESGHSYEQYF

len: 15
abundance: .
j_gene: TRBJ2-7
v_gene: TRBV6-1
CDR3aa: CVSRVGQGVIDEQYF